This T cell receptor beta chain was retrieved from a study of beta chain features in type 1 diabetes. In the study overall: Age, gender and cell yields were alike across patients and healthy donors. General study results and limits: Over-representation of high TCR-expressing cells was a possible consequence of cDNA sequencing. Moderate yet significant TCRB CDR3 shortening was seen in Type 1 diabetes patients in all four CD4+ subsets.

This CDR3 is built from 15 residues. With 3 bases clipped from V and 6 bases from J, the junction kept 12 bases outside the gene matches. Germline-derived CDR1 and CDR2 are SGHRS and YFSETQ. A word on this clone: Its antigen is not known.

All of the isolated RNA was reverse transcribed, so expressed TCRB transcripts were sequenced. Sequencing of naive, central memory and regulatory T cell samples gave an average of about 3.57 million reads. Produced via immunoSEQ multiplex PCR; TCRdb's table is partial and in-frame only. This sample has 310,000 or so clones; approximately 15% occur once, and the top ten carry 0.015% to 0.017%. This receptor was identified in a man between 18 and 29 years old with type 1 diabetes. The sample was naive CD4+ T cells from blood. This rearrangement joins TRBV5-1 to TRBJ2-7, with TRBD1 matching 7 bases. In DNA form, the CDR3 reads TGCGCCAGCAGCTACCAGAGACAGGGCCCAGGCGAGCAGTACTTC. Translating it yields CASSYQRQGPGEQYF.